Listed below are T cell receptor beta chains from one sample, sequenced in a study of blood T cell repertoires in COVID-19. Clones were sequenced by immunoSEQ multiplex PCR, and TCRdb holds only the in-frame ones, with some missing. Here the sample spans some 71,000 clones, about nine tenths being singletons. Sequencing was carried out using peripheral blood. These receptors were taken from a man in his thirties or forties with acute or convalescent COVID-19. Each CDR3 is given with its conserved first and last residue. A D gene is named only where the DNA matches it firmly. Not every row has a clone size; where given, it reads once, few, many or a size class.

NA NA TRBJ2-3 TRBV6-1 TGTGCCAGCAGTACCGTGGCACGGGGCACAGATACGCAGTATTTT CASSTVARGTDTQYF
NA TRBD2 TRBJ2-7 TRBV5-6 TGTGCCAGCAGCCCGGGGAGGACTAGCGCTTACGAGCAGTACTTC CASSPGRTSAYEQYF
NA NA TRBJ1-2 TRBV6-5 TGTGCCAGCACCGAGGCCAGTGGCTACACCTTC CASTEASGYTF
NA NA TRBJ1-5 TRBV10-3 TGTGCCATCAAAGCACAGGGAATAGGGGATCAGCCCCAGCATTTT CAIKAQGIGDQPQHF
NA NA TRBJ1-1 TRBV19 TGTGCCAGTAGTATCGAGGGGAACACTGAAGCTTTCTTT CASSIEGNTEAFF
NA TRBD2 TRBJ2-7 TRBV7-8 TGTGCCAGCACCGCTCCTGCCGGGACTAGCGGGAGAAGCCTCTATAACGAGCAGTACTTC CASTAPAGTSGRSLYNEQYF
NA NA TRBJ1-5 TRBV3-1/TRBV3-2 TGTGCCAGCAGCTGGGGAGATAGCAATCAGCCCCAGCATTTT CASSWGDSNQPQHF
NA NA TRBJ2-3 TRBV29-1 TGCAGCGTTGAAGGGAGCGGGAGCACAGATACGCAGTATTTT CSVEGSGSTDTQYF
NA NA TRBJ1-5 TRBV7-2 TGTGCCAGCAGCTTAAGCCATAGCAATCAGCCCCAGCATTTT CASSLSHSNQPQHF
NA TRBD2 TRBJ2-5 TRBV27 TGTGCCAGCAGCCTTAGCGGGCCGGGGGAGACCCAGTACTTC CASSLSGPGETQYF
NA TRBD1 TRBJ1-6 TRBV18 TGTGCCAGCTCACCACCGCTCAGGGGGAGCTCCTATAATTCACCCCTCCACTTT CASSPPLRGSSYNSPLHF
NA TRBD1 TRBJ1-1 TRBV10-3 TGTGCCTCATGGACAGGGAAGACTGAAGCTTTCTTT CASWTGKTEAFF
NA NA TRBJ1-6 TRBV11-2 TGTGCCAGCAGCTTAGATATTACAGCACCCCTCCACTTT CASSLDITAPLHF
NA TRBD1 TRBJ2-5 TRBV18 TGTGCCAGCTCATTGGGACAGGGTGACGAGACCCGGTACTTC CASSLGQGDETRYF
NA NA TRBJ1-5 TRBV27 TGTGCCAGCAGTTTGGGCCTCAATCAGCCCCAGCATTTT CASSLGLNQPQHF
medium-sized NA TRBJ1-1 TRBV27 TGTGCCAGCAGCCCCGGGGGGACTGAAGCTTTCTTT CASSPGGTEAFF
NA NA TRBJ1-2 TRBV19 TGTGCCAGTAATCCCTCGGGAGGCAGCTACTATGGCTACACCTTC CASNPSGGSYYGYTF
few TRBD2 TRBJ2-7 TRBV7-2 TGTGCCAGCAGCTTTGTTTCCGCGGGAGGGACCTACGAGCAGTACTTC CASSFVSAGGTYEQYF
NA NA TRBJ2-1 TRBV28 TGTGCCAGCAGTCAAAGGGCGGGACAGATAAAATACAATGAGCAGTTCTTC CASSQRAGQIKYNEQFF
NA TRBD2 TRBJ2-1 TRBV5-8 TGTGCCAGCGGAAACATAGCGGGAGGGCCGCAGGAGCAGTTCTTC CASGNIAGGPQEQFF
NA TRBD1 TRBJ1-1 TRBV13 TGTGCCAGCAGTCGCGTGAAGACAGGGACAGGAGCTTTCTTT CASSRVKTGTGAFF
NA NA TRBJ1-6 TRBV9 TGTGCCAGCAGCCCTAGGGAACAGGGCAATTCACCCCTCCACTTT CASSPREQGNSPLHF
NA NA TRBJ2-7 TRBV29-1 TGCAGCGTATATAGACTGGGTTCCTACGAGCAGTACTTC CSVYRLGSYEQYF
NA TRBD2 TRBJ2-7 TRBV7-2 TGTGCCAGCAGAAGAGCGGGGAGATGGTTGGCCTACGAGCAGTACTTC CASRRAGRWLAYEQYF
few TRBD2 TRBJ2-1 TRBV9 TGTGCCAGCAGCGTAGAGTTAGCGGGATACTCCTACAATGAGCAGTTCTTC CASSVELAGYSYNEQFF
NA TRBD1 TRBJ1-1 TRBV18 TGTGCCAGCTCAGTTATTACAGGGGGAAGAAATACTGAAGCTTTCTTT CASSVITGGRNTEAFF
NA TRBD1 TRBJ1-2 TRBV19 TGTGCCAGTAGTAACGTGATGACAGGGAACTATGGCTACACCTTC CASSNVMTGNYGYTF
NA NA TRBJ1-1 TRBV6-5 TGTGCCAGCAGCTGGAGACAGCGGAACACTGAAGCTTTCTTT CASSWRQRNTEAFF
NA NA TRBJ2-2 TRBV18 TGTGCCAGCTCACCGGGGCGGCGGAACACCGGGGAGCTGTTTTTT CASSPGRRNTGELFF
NA TRBD1 TRBJ1-5 TRBV7-9 TGTGCCAGCAGCTTGGCCGGGACAGAGGATCAGCCCCAGCATTTT CASSLAGTEDQPQHF
NA TRBD1 TRBJ1-2 TRBV5-6 TGTGCCAGCAGCTTATTACAGGGGGCTGGCTATGGCTACACCTTC CASSLLQGAGYGYTF
NA TRBD1 TRBJ1-1 TRBV11-2 TGTGCCAGCAGCCCAGGGGACAGGGTTAAAAACACTGAAGCTTTCTTT CASSPGDRVKNTEAFF
NA NA TRBJ2-3 TRBV27 TGTGCCAGCAGTCCATCCGACAGTTGGGATACGCAGTATTTT CASSPSDSWDTQYF
NA NA TRBJ2-7 TRBV11-1 TGTGCCAGCAGTTCCCAGGGTGGCGAGCAGTACTTC CASSSQGGEQYF
NA TRBD1 TRBJ2-3 TRBV10-3 TGTGCCATCAGTGAGTCGGCAGGGGGCTTAGATACGCAGTATTTT CAISESAGGLDTQYF
NA NA TRBJ2-3 TRBV6-2/TRBV6-3 TGTGCCAGCAGTTACTCAGGGCGGGCGCCTTGGAAAGATACGCAGTATTTT CASSYSGRAPWKDTQYF
NA NA TRBJ1-4 TRBV11-2 TGTGCCAGCAGCTTAGTGGCAGGGGTATATGAAAAACTGTTTTTT CASSLVAGVYEKLFF
few NA TRBJ2-7 TRBV10-3 TGTGCCATCACCTCAGGGGAGGGATATGGAGCTGAGCAGTACTTC CAITSGEGYGAEQYF
few NA TRBJ1-1 TRBV19 TGTGCCAGTAGTAAGGTCCAGGGGAGGGCTGAAGCTTTCTTT CASSKVQGRAEAFF
NA NA TRBJ1-1 TRBV27 TGTGCCAGCAGTTCCCAAACCGGGGTAACTGAAGCTTTCTTT CASSSQTGVTEAFF
NA NA TRBJ2-3 TRBV23-1 TGCGCCAGCAGTCAACCCCCGAGACCCTGGGGCTCCACAGATACGCAGTATTTT CASSQPPRPWGSTDTQYF
NA TRBD2 TRBJ2-1 TRBV24-1 TGTGCCACCAGTGAACCTAGCGGGGGTGCGAGCGGTTACAATGAGCAGTTCTTC CATSEPSGGASGYNEQFF
NA NA TRBJ1-2 TRBV19 TGTGCCAGTAGAAGCGATGCTAACTATGGCTACACCTTC CASRSDANYGYTF
NA NA TRBJ2-5 TRBV30 TGTGCCTGGAGTTGGGCCCTAAAGGAGACCCAGTACTTC CAWSWALKETQYF
NA TRBD1 TRBJ1-1 TRBV6-5 TGTGCCAGCAGTTTTACACCGGGACAGGGGGACACTGAAGCTTTCTTT CASSFTPGQGDTEAFF
NA TRBD1 TRBJ1-3 TRBV7-9 TGTGCCAGCTCTTGGACAGGGACCGTGGGAAACACCATATATTTT CASSWTGTVGNTIYF
NA NA TRBJ2-5 TRBV2 TGTGCCAGCAGCGACCCAGGGCAGAAAGAGACCCAGTACTTC CASSDPGQKETQYF
NA NA TRBJ2-3 TRBV6-4 TGTGCCAGCAGTGAAGGGGGGGGCGGCACAGATACGCAGTATTTT CASSEGGGGTDTQYF